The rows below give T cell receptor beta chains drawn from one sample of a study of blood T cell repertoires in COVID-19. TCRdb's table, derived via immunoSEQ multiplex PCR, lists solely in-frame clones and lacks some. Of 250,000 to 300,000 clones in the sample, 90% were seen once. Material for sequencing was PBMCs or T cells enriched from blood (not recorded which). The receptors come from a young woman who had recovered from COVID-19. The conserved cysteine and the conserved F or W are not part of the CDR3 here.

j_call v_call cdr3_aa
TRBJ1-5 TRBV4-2 ASSQEGRDPQPQH
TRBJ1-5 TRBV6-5 ASRPQGALGEPQH
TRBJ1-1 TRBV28 ASSLIQGTTEAF
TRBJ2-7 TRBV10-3 AISGAGKGEQY
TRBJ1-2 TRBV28 ASSLLRDRSHYGYT
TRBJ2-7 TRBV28 ASSPQAAGSYEQY
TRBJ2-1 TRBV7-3 ASSFGGIDEQF
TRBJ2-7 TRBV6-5 ASSRDREHDEQY
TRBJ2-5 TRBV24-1 ATSDPGLARGRETQY
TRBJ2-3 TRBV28 ASSLVLEATDTQY
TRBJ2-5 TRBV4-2 ASSQVLQGQETQY
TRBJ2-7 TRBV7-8 ASSLRRVGEQY
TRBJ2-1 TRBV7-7 ASSLAAAGAYNEQF
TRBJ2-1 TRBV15 ATSRGGSSYNEQF
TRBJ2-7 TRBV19 ASSIRDTSYEQY
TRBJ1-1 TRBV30 AWSGLIMNTEAF
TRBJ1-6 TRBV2 ASSELDTPNSPLH
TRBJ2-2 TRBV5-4 ASSRQGSTGELF
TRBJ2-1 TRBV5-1 ASSPLGGVDEQF
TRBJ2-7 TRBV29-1 SVAGGQGTYEQY
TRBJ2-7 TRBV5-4 ASSTTGEHEQY
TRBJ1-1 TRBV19 ASSIRVNKNTEAF
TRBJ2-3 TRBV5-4 ASSLSGRASTDTQY
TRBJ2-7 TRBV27 ASSLAPTYEQY
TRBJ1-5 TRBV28 ASSSPTGVSNQPQH
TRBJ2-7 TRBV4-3 ASSQDSHWAEQY
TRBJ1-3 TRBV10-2 ASSEFEGNTIY
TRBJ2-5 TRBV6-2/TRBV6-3 ASSSYRHPEETQY
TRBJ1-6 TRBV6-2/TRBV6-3 ASSSGEPLH
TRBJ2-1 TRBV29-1 SVVSPNEQF
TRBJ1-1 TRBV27 ATRQGAYTEAF
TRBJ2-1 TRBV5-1 ASSLDGGSYNEQF
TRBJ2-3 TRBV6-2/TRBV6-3 ASSSPGLAGGTQY
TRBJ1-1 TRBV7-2 ASSSTTGGPRQGEAF
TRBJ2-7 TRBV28 ASSSSTPEQY
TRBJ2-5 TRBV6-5 ASRDRAVRETQY
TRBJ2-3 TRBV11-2 ASSHTLAGVWADTQY
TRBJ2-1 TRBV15 ATSRGDFGAYNEQF
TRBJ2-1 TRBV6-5 ASSYGVSGAYNEQF
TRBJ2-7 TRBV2 ASRTSGTSYEQY
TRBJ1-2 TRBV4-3 ASSQDGVRDYGYT
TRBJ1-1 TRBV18 ASSPLQGVNTEAF
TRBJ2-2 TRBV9 ASSVGLAGGIGELF